Shown below are 31 T cell receptor beta chains from a single sample sequenced in a study of cytomegalovirus exposure and HLA in healthy donors. The PCR was carried out with 60 Vbeta primers and 13 Jbeta primers. The assay was immunoSEQ multiplex PCR, and TCRdb's table has in-frame clones only and misses some. The table includes about 120,000 clones, around 76% detected once. The sample consisted of PBMCs. The receptors were sampled from a man aged 55 to 70 in good health and CMV-seropositive.

This chain connects TRBV6-5 to TRBJ2-5, with TRBD1 as a possible D gene (7 bases). The J call may be faulty, since TRBJ2-7 better matches the DNA end. CDR3 length equals 15 residues. CDR1 MNHEY and CDR2 SVGAGI come from the germline V gene. CDR3 protein: CASSYAAGGPYEQYF. DNA for the CDR3: TGTGCCAGCAGTTACGCGGCAGGGGGGCCTTACGAGCAGTACTTC.

The chain links TRBV2 to TRBJ2-7; 7 nucleotides align to TRBD1. The germline gives CDR1 SNHLY, CDR2 FYNNEI. This CDR3 contains 15 residues. J was trimmed by 1 base and V by 8 bases; bases with no gene match: 11. CDR3 in amino acids: CASDLPGQLSYEQYF. The CDR3 DNA sequence: TGTGCCAGCGACCTACCGGGACAGCTTTCCTACGAGCAGTACTTC.

The genes are TRBV7-9 and TRBJ2-1; 8 bases fit TRBD2. Germline trimming cut 7 bases from V and 7 bases from J; bases unmatched to any gene: 3. The germline CDR1 and CDR2 sequences are SEHNR and FQNEAQ (reference sequence). This CDR3 contains 12 residues. In DNA, the CDR3 is TGTGCCAGCATCGGGAGGGCAAATGAGCAGTTCTTC. Translating gives CASIGRANEQFF.

This clone was counted a single time. The chain recombines TRBV7-9 with TRBJ1-2, with D perhaps matching TRBD1 (5 bases). V lost 1 base and J 3 bases, leaving 9 bases between the germline ends. Germline V CDR1 and CDR2: SEHNR, FQNEAQ (reference sequence). The CDR3 is 14 residues long. CDR3 loop: CASSLGGGDYGYTF. The CDR3 bases are TGTGCCAGCAGCTTAGGTGGGGGGGACTATGGCTACACCTTC. Full variable domain (missing parts from reference TRBV7-9 and TRBJ1-2): DTGVSQNPRHKITKRGQNVTFRCDPISEHNRLYWYRQTLGQGPEFLTYFQNEAQLEKSRLLSDRFSAERPKGSFSTLEIQRTEQGDSAMYLCASSLGGGDYGYTFGSGTRLTVV.

V and J are TRBV28 and TRBJ1-2, with unresolved D. This CDR3 comprises 11 residues. CDR1 MDHEN and CDR2 SYDVKM come from the germline V gene. Trimming left V 5 bases short and J 4 bases short, with 5 bases between. The CDR3: CASSRSYGYTF. The DNA for the CDR3 is TGTGCCAGCAGTAGGAGCTATGGCTACACCTTC.

The chain recombines TRBV18 with TRBJ2-3; 9 nucleotides agree with TRBD2. The CDR3 has 15 amino acids. Germline V gives CDR1 KGHSH, CDR2 LQKENI. The V and J ends lost 1 base and 4 bases, in that order; junction bases with no gene match: 3. CDR3 in DNA: TGTGCCAGCTCACCACTAGCGGGAGTGTCAGATACGCAGTATTTT. It specifies CASSPLAGVSDTQYF. Using reference TRBV18 and TRBJ2-3 for the parts outside the CDR3, the full variable domain is NAGVMQNPRHLVRRRGQEARLRCSPMKGHSHVYWYRQLPEEGLKFMVYLQKENIIDESGMPKERFSAEFPKEGPSILRIQQVVRGDSAAYFCASSPLAGVSDTQYFGPGTRLTVL.

This clone was recorded only once. J is TRBJ2-1 and V is TRBV7-2; 11 nucleotides line up with TRBD2. J lost 9 bases, V lost 1 base, and 5 bases had no gene match. This CDR3 comprises 15 residues. Germline CDR1 SGHTA, CDR2 FQGNSA. In DNA form, the CDR3 reads TGTGCCAGCAGCTTAGTACTAGCGGGAGCGATTGAGCAGTTCTTC. This codes for CASSLVLAGAIEQFF.

The chain links TRBV28 to TRBJ2-2, with 7 nucleotides matching TRBD2. Per germline, CDR1 MDHEN and CDR2 SYDVKM. This CDR3 spans 14 amino acids. The junction had 11 bases not matched to a gene; V was cut back by 10 bases and J by 6 bases. The CDR3 DNA sequence: TGTGCCACCAGAGTGGGAGGGTTAGCCGGGGAGCTGTTTTTT. It translates to CATRVGGLAGELFF.

This clone was found a few times. This chain connects TRBV2 to TRBJ1-1; D possibly corresponds to TRBD1 (6 bases). Germline V gene data show CDR1 as SNHLY and CDR2 as FYNNEI. The V gene lost 5 bases and the J gene lost 4 bases, with 14 bases spanning the gap. This CDR3 is 14 amino acids long. CDR3 DNA: TGTGCCAGCAGTAGCCAAGAGGGGGTCACTGAAGCTTTCTTT. Translation: CASSSQEGVTEAFF.

This sequence joins TRBV15 and TRBJ2-2; possibly TRBD2 for D (5 bases). This CDR3 region has 13 residues. V was pared by 8 bases and J by 3 bases, with 10 bases between. Germline-derived CDR1 and CDR2 are LNHNV and YYDKDF (reference sequence). CDR3 sequence: CATGVEDTGELFF. Written as DNA, the CDR3 is TGTGCCACCGGAGTGGAGGACACCGGGGAGCTGTTTTTT. Variable domain in full (rest from reference TRBV15 and TRBJ2-2): DAMVIQNPRYQVTQFGKPVTLSCSQTLNHNVMYWYQQKSSQAPKLLFHYYDKDFNNEADTPDNFQSRRPNTSFCFLDIRSPGLGDTAMYLCATGVEDTGELFFGEGSRLTVL.

J is TRBJ2-3 and V is TRBV7-6, with 8 bases aligning to TRBD2. The length of the CDR3 is 16 residues. Germline values: CDR1 SGHVS, CDR2 FNYEAQ. With 7 bases clipped from V and 0 bases from J, the junction kept 9 bases outside the gene matches. This CDR3 reads CASTRGPSGSTDTQYF. The CDR3 nucleotides are TGTGCCAGCACGAGGGGACCTAGCGGGAGCACAGATACGCAGTATTTT.

V and J are TRBV6-1 and TRBJ1-2, with 8 bases lining up with TRBD1. Germline V gene sequence: CDR1 MNHNS, CDR2 SASEGT. The CDR3 extends over 13 amino acids. V lost 7 bases and J lost 7; bases outside the gene matches: 8. CDR3 sequence: CASNQDRDRGYTF. Written as DNA, the CDR3 is TGTGCCAGCAACCAGGACAGGGATCGTGGCTACACCTTC.

This clone was counted a few times. The chain joins TRBV28 to TRBJ2-5, with 7 positions matching TRBD2. CDR1 and CDR2 from the germline V gene are MDHEN and SYDVKM. V trimming: 2 bases; J trimming: 5 bases; junction bases outside the gene matches: 8. This CDR3 comprises 15 residues. The CDR3 sequence is CASSLGGGIRETQYF. In nucleotides, the CDR3 is TGTGCCAGCAGTTTAGGCGGGGGAATTCGGGAGACCCAGTACTTC.

V is TRBV7-9 and J is TRBJ1-2, with D perhaps matching TRBD1 (5 bases). Germline-derived CDR1 and CDR2 are SEHNR and FQNEAQ (reference sequence). The V end was cut by 1 base, the J end by 7 bases, with 13 bases between. The CDR3 is 14 residues long. The CDR3 sequence is CASSLGPMGGGYTF. The DNA of the CDR3 is TGTGCCAGCAGCTTAGGCCCGATGGGGGGTGGCTACACCTTC. Together with reference TRBV7-9 and TRBJ1-2, the CDR3 gives the full variable domain: DTGVSQNPRHKITKRGQNVTFRCDPISEHNRLYWYRQTLGQGPEFLTYFQNEAQLEKSRLLSDRFSAERPKGSFSTLEIQRTEQGDSAMYLCASSLGPMGGGYTFGSGTRLTVV.

The V and J genes are TRBV30 and TRBJ2-5; 7 positions agree with TRBD1. This CDR3 contains 14 residues. V dropped 4 bases and J dropped 1; count of bases not matched to a gene: 6. Per germline, CDR1 GTSNPN and CDR2 SVGIG (reference sequence). The CDR3 coding sequence is TGTGCCTGGAACAGGGGATCGGGCCAAGAGACCCAGTACTTC. Translation gives CAWNRGSGQETQYF.

The chain links TRBV10-2 to TRBJ2-3; perhaps TRBD2 as D (7 bases). Germline values: CDR1 WSHSY, CDR2 SAAADI. The CDR3 consists of 17 residues. V lost 6 bases to trimming and J lost 0 bases, with 19 bases between them. The CDR3 DNA is TGCGCCAGCAGAATGAGGGGGGGGGAAACTAGCACAGATACGCAGTATTTT. Its protein product is CASRMRGGETSTDTQYF.

J is TRBJ1-2 and V is TRBV5-8; D remains unclear. The CDR3 is 16 residues long. V lost 0 bases and J lost 4, with 16 bases in between. Germline V gene data show CDR1 as SGHTS and CDR2 as YDEGEE. CDR3 sequence (DNA): TGTGCCAGCAGCTTGGAGGTGGGGAGGACGAGCTATGGCTACACCTTC. This codes for CASSLEVGRTSYGYTF.

The V gene is TRBV5-6, the J gene TRBJ1-4, with D possibly TRBD1 on 5 matching bases. This CDR3 has 16 residues. Trimming removed 0 bases at V and 14 bases at J, with 23 bases between. The germline gives CDR1 SGHDT, CDR2 YYEEEE. The CDR3 loop reads CASSLAGVDVTGGLFF. DNA for the CDR3: TGTGCCAGCAGCTTGGCCGGGGTAGACGTAACAGGAGGGCTGTTTTTT.

The chain joins TRBV14 to TRBJ2-2, with TRBD2 matching 7 bases. J was trimmed by 0 bases and V by 0 bases; bases with no gene match: 1. The CDR3 has 16 residues. Germline V lookup: CDR1 SGHDN, CDR2 FVKESK. CDR3 coding DNA: TGTGCCAGCAGCCAAGAACTAGCGCCGAACACCGGGGAGCTGTTTTTT. Amino acid sequence: CASSQELAPNTGELFF.

V is TRBV5-1 and J is TRBJ2-7; 7 bases map to TRBD2. Per the germline V gene, CDR1 is SGHRS and CDR2 is YFSETQ. The CDR3 spans 15 residues. With V trimmed by 0 bases and J by 7 bases, 10 bases remained unmatched. In nucleotides, the CDR3 is TGCGCCAGCAGCTTGGGGCTAGCGGAGGTGGGGGAGCAGTACTTC. Translated, it gives CASSLGLAEVGEQYF.

In its sample, this clone was seen a few times. The rearrangement joins TRBV6-1 to TRBJ1-1; a possible D gene is TRBD1 (6 bases). The V and J ends lost 7 bases and 5 bases respectively, with 14 bases between them. The germline CDR1 and CDR2 sequences are MNHNS and SASEGT. This CDR3 contains 13 residues. The CDR3 loop reads CASKKQGDTEAFF. DNA of the CDR3: TGTGCCAGCAAGAAACAGGGAGATACTGAAGCTTTCTTT.

The chain is built from TRBV15 and TRBJ2-7; D is undetermined. CDR3 length: 12 residues. CDR1 is LNHNV, CDR2 YYDKDF, per germline (reference sequence). V lost 0 bases to trimming and J lost 4 bases, with 4 bases between them. CDR3 residues: CATSRDQYEQYF. CDR3 DNA sequence: TGTGCCACCAGCAGAGACCAATACGAGCAGTACTTC.

This clone showed up just once. The chain links TRBV30 to TRBJ1-2; D perhaps matches TRBD1 (5 bases). Germline V gene data show CDR1 as GTSNPN and CDR2 as SVGIG (reference sequence). The CDR3 spans 14 residues. The V gene lost 8 bases and the J gene lost 4 bases, with 20 bases spanning the gap. Written as DNA, the CDR3 is TGTGCCGGCCAACCCCCAGGGCGGATCTATGGCTACACCTTC. Translation gives CAGQPPGRIYGYTF.

V is TRBV5-1 and J is TRBJ1-2; no clear D gene. This CDR3 comprises 13 residues. V lost 2 bases and J 2 bases, leaving 7 bases between the germline ends. The germline V gene has CDR1 SGHRS and CDR2 YFSETQ. The CDR3 loop is CASSLNGNYGYTF. The CDR3 DNA is TGCGCCAGCAGCTTAAACGGGAACTATGGCTACACCTTC.

The gene calls are TRBV27 and TRBJ2-1, with a weak D call TRBD2 (5 bases). This CDR3 is built from 14 residues. In germline, CDR1 is MNHEY, CDR2 SMNVEV (reference sequence). V was clipped by 9 bases and J by 5 bases, with 17 bases between them. DNA for the CDR3: TGTGCCAGGCCCTTATTAGCGCGGGACAATGAGCAGTTCTTC. It translates to CARPLLARDNEQFF.

V is TRBV10-1 and J is TRBJ2-7; 9 bases align to TRBD1. Germline CDR1 reads WNHNN; CDR2 reads SYGVQD (reference sequence). CDR3 length: 16 residues. The V gene end was trimmed by 1 base and the J gene end by 6 bases; junction bases not matched to a gene: 10. CDR3 in amino acids: CASSELGTGQGSEQYF. The CDR3 nucleotides are TGCGCCAGCAGTGAGTTGGGGACCGGACAGGGGAGCGAGCAGTACTTC.

The V and J genes are TRBV6-1 and TRBJ1-6, with TRBD1 identical over 8 bases. J lost 7 bases, V lost 2 bases, and 7 bases had no gene match. Germline values: CDR1 MNHNS, CDR2 SASEGT. CDR3 size: 16 residues. CDR3 sequence reads: CASSETKQGGNSPLHF. DNA of the CDR3: TGTGCCAGCAGTGAAACCAAACAGGGGGGGAATTCACCCCTCCACTTT.

The chain carries TRBV20-1 and TRBJ1-2; no definite D call. Looked up from germline, CDR1 is DFQATT and CDR2 is SNEGSKA (reference sequence). This CDR3 is built from 9 residues. Deletions cut 6 bases from V and 10 bases from J, with 9 bases between. The CDR3, as DNA: TGCAGTGCCCTCCGACTCTACACCTTC. This sequence encodes CSALRLYTF.

This clone occurred a few times. V and J are TRBV18 and TRBJ1-6; TRBD1 is a possible D gene (6 bases). The germline gives CDR1 KGHSH, CDR2 LQKENI. V lost 5 bases and J 6 bases, leaving 17 bases between the germline ends. The CDR3 length is 16 residues. CDR3 residues: CASSSMVAGANSPLHF. Here the CDR3 DNA reads TGTGCCAGCTCATCGATGGTCGCGGGGGCTAATTCACCCCTCCACTTT.

This chain uses TRBV2 with TRBJ1-5; 7 nucleotides match TRBD1. The CDR3 is 14 amino acids. J was trimmed by 0 bases and V by 5 bases; bases with no gene match: 1. Germline V lookup: CDR1 SNHLY, CDR2 FYNNEI. The CDR3 region is CASSWTGSNQPQHF. CDR3 in DNA: TGTGCCAGCAGTTGGACAGGTAGCAATCAGCCCCAGCATTTT.

The chain has TRBV7-2 and TRBJ2-1, with a tentative D call TRBD1 (6 bases). Trimming pared 1 base from V and 9 bases from J, leaving 10 bases between. The CDR3 has 13 amino acids. In germline, CDR1 is SGHTA, CDR2 FQGNSA. Here the CDR3 DNA reads TGTGCCAGCAGCTTAGACAGGGTAGGTGAGCAGTTCTTC. This gives the protein CASSLDRVGEQFF. Full variable domain (outside the CDR3, taken from reference TRBV7-2 and TRBJ2-1): GAGVSQSPSNKVTEKGKDVELRCDPISGHTALYWYRQSLGQGLEFLIYFQGNSAPDKSGLPSDRFSAERTGGSVSTLTIQRTQQEDSAVYLCASSLDRVGEQFFGPGTRLTVL.